This TCR beta chain stems from a study of early T cells in non-severe SARS-CoV-2 infection. The study, taken as a whole, reports: Matching against VDJdb likely underestimated virus-specific expansions, favoring anti-spike CD8.

The TCR library protocol attached unique molecular identifiers to the individual cDNA molecules. TCRdb reanalysed the 5' RACE reads using MiXCR and keeps one entry per CDR3 protein. Here the sample spans tens of thousands of distinct CDR3 sequences, 5.5% to 6.5% being singletons. There are 11 residues in the CDR3. Trimming pared 9 bases from V and 3 bases from J, leaving 5 bases between. The germline V gene encodes CDR1 MNHEY and CDR2 SVGEGT. This clonotype was detected many times. As yet, its antigen is unknown. This chain uses TRBV6-2 or TRBV6-3 with TRBJ2-2; D is unresolved. This clonotype was sampled from an adult who was a healthcare worker with PCR-confirmed SARS-CoV-2 infection or an uninfected control (not recorded which). The specimen was whole blood. CDR3 in DNA: TGTGCCAGTCTTGACACCGGGGAGCTGTTTTTT. It encodes CASLDTGELFF.